This T cell receptor beta chain emerged from a study of blood T cells in healthy people across ages. A sample-barcoded 5' primer and a J-beta primer mix were used in a second PCR of roughly 7 to 11 cycles. TCRdb re-called the 5' RACE reads with MiXCR, one entry per CDR3 protein. The sample holds some 760,000 distinct CDR3 sequences, approximately 25% seen once. For this clonotype: Antigen specificity is unknown.

Study-wide results and limits: Whereas aged donors had fewer naive CD4+ cells, long-lived donors had more of them and higher diversity.

A further study also used this sample, focusing on T cells of mothers and their children. Turning to that study: According to the study, all extracted RNA entered cDNA synthesis at around 1.6 ug per 15 ul.

This TCR was sampled from a boy between 10 and 17 years old in good health. The sequencing input was blood.

The CDR3: CAISESGGGRAGEQFF. The CDR3 coding sequence is TGTGCCATCAGTGAGTCCGGCGGCGGGAGGGCGGGTGAGCAGTTCTTC. This chain uses TRBV10-3 with TRBJ2-1; TRBD2 matches at 9 bases. Trimming at V came to 0 bases and at J to 9 bases, leaving 9 bases not matched to a gene. The CDR3 has 16 residues. Per the germline V gene, CDR1 is ENHRY and CDR2 is SYGVKD.